The 2 T cell receptor beta chains listed next were all sequenced from one sample in a study of cytomegalovirus exposure and HLA in healthy donors. In the PCR, 60 Vbeta and 13 Jbeta primers were used. The method was immunoSEQ multiplex PCR; TCRdb's version includes in-frame clones alone and lacks a portion of them. The table lists 310,000 or so clones, about 90% of them singletons. Material for sequencing was PBMCs. The receptor source for this set is a woman between 18 and 29 years old in good health and CMV-seronegative.

Only one count was recorded for this clone. The chain recombines TRBV2 with TRBJ2-1; D unresolved. Per the germline V gene, CDR1 is SNHLY and CDR2 is FYNNEI. V was clipped by 11 bases and J by 0 bases, with 8 bases between them. The CDR3 runs to 12 residues. The CDR3 region is CARGSSYNEQFF. The CDR3 DNA reads TGTGCCCGAGGAAGCTCCTACAATGAGCAGTTCTTC.

V usage is TRBV6-5 and J usage is TRBJ2-1, with a tentative D call TRBD2 (5 bases). V lost 6 bases, J lost 8 bases, and 14 bases lay in between. Germline V gene sequence: CDR1 MNHEY, CDR2 SVGAGI. The CDR3 runs 13 residues. Here the CDR3 DNA reads TGTGCCAGCAGCTCACTAGTTACCGATGAGCAGTTCTTC. Translated, it gives CASSSLVTDEQFF.